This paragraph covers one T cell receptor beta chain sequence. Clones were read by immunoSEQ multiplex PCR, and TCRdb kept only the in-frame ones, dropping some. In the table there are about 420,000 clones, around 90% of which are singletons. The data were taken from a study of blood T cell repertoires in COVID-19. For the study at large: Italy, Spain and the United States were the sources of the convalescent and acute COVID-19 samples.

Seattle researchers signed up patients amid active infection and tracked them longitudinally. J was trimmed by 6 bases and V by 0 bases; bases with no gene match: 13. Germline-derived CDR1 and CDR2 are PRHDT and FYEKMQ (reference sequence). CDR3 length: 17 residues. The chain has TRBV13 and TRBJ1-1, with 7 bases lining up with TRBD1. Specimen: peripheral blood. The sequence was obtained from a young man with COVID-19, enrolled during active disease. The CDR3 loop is CASSLGMGDSLGSEAFF. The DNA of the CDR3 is TGTGCCAGCAGCTTAGGCATGGGGGACAGTTTGGGGTCTGAAGCTTTCTTT.